The 14 T cell receptor beta chains below all came from one sample that was sequenced in a study of spatial heterogeneity in lung cancer (dated by TCRdb to between 2018 and 2020). The receptor library was made with 5' RACE. Instrument on record: NextSeq 500. TCRdb redid the processing of the public reads, applying fastp at Q25 and MiXCR, and retained in-frame beta chains. Every entry covers one CDR3 protein and lists the most common genes and DNA from its rows. The sample table shows 35,000 to 40,000 distinct CDR3 sequences, and approximately 7.2% are seen once. Jointly, the top ten make up 29% of the sample. Interpreted using the paper, the time point label stands for: sample taken at primary tumor resection. Source: PBMCs, taken at surgery. The source of these receptors is a female donor with early-stage non-small cell lung cancer.

The sample holds many counts of this clonotype. This chain joins TRBV7-6 and TRBJ2-7, with 14 bases that match TRBD2. CDR3 length: 17 amino acids. V lost 2 bases to trimming and J lost 0 bases; unmatched junction nucleotides: 3. The germline CDR1 and CDR2 sequences are SGHVS and FNYEAQ. CDR3 nucleotide sequence: TGTGCCAGCAGCTTATCGGGACTAGCGGGGGTCTCCTACGAGCAGTACTTC. It codes for CASSLSGLAGVSYEQYF.

This clonotype was seen more than once but under ten times. The chain joins TRBV6-6 to TRBJ1-3; D unclear. Germline lookup yields CDR1 MNHNY and CDR2 SVGAGI (reference sequence). The ends were cut back, 7 bases at V and 10 bases at J, with 17 bases in the middle. This CDR3 region has 13 residues. CDR3: CASIPPVGGTIYF. CDR3 coding DNA: TGTGCCAGCATTCCCCCTGTGGGCGGTACCATATATTTT.

This clonotype appeared a few times. This sequence joins TRBV19 and TRBJ2-1, with 7 bases lining up with TRBD2. This CDR3 spans 15 amino acids. Germline values: CDR1 LNHDA, CDR2 SQIVND (reference sequence). The V gene end was trimmed by 5 bases and the J gene end by 5 bases; junction bases not matched to a gene: 9. CDR3 nucleotides: TGTGCCAGTAGTCCTCGTGGGGGAGGGGACAATGAGCAGTTCTTC. This encodes CASSPRGGGDNEQFF.

This clonotype turned up a few times. The rearrangement uses TRBV2 and TRBJ1-5, with no clear D. Between the trimmed V and J ends, which lost 0 bases and 2 bases, there was a span of 5 bases. The CDR3 covers 14 residues. Germline-derived CDR1 and CDR2 are SNHLY and FYNNEI. The CDR3 is CASSEAVGNQPQHF. The DNA for the CDR3 is TGTGCCAGCAGTGAAGCGGTTGGCAATCAGCCCCAGCATTTT.

This clonotype has only a few counts. V gene TRBV20-1 combines with J gene TRBJ2-2; weak D call: TRBD2 (5 bases). The CDR3 extends over 17 amino acids. Germline CDR1 is DFQATT and CDR2 is SNEGSKA (reference sequence). The V end lost 0 bases, the J end lost 1 base, and 15 bases lay between the germline ends. CDR3 sequence reads: CSARDPAEAENTGELFF. In DNA form, the CDR3 reads TGCAGTGCTAGAGATCCCGCGGAAGCGGAGAACACCGGGGAGCTGTTTTTT.

The chain couples TRBV19 to TRBJ2-1; D ambiguous. Trimming cost V 8 bases and J 6 bases, with 14 bases left between them. Germline lookup yields CDR1 LNHDA and CDR2 SQIVND (reference sequence). The CDR3 length is 13 residues. The CDR3 region has the DNA TGTGCCAGTGGGTCCTACCAAATCAATGAGCAGTTCTTC. The encoded protein is CASGSYQINEQFF.

The chain joins TRBV10-3 to TRBJ1-3; D uncertain. Trimming pared 8 bases from V and 4 bases from J, leaving 6 bases between. The CDR3 has 11 residues. Germline CDR1 reads ENHRY; CDR2 reads SYGVKD. The CDR3 DNA sequence: TGTGCCATCTCACAGGGAAACACCATATATTTT. Its translation: CAISQGNTIYF.

The J gene is TRBJ2-1, the V gene TRBV20-1, with D tentatively TRBD2 (5 bases). Germline values: CDR1 DFQATT, CDR2 SNEGSKA (reference sequence). The CDR3 has 10 amino acids. The V end lost 6 bases, the J end lost 10 bases, and 10 bases lay between the germline ends. This CDR3 is CSARAMEQFF. CDR3 nucleotides: TGCAGTGCGAGGGCTATGGAGCAGTTCTTC.

This clonotype was detected ten times or more. V gene TRBV5-1 combines with J gene TRBJ1-2, with 10 positions matching TRBD1. V gave up 4 bases and J gave up 6 bases; unmatched junction bases: 6. This CDR3 region has 14 residues. CDR1 is SGHRS, CDR2 YFSETQ, per germline. The CDR3: CASSPRGQGDGYTF. CDR3 nucleotide sequence: TGCGCCAGCAGCCCACGAGGACAGGGGGATGGCTACACCTTC.

In this sample, this clonotype turned up many times. The V gene is TRBV20-1, the J gene TRBJ2-7; a possible D gene is TRBD2 (6 bases). Germline lookup yields CDR1 DFQATT and CDR2 SNEGSKA (reference sequence). Trimming removed 7 bases from V and 7 bases from J, with 14 bases in between. This CDR3 contains 11 residues. CDR3 bases: TGCAGTGTTCCGGGACTCTCGGAGCAGTACTTC. It is translated as CSVPGLSEQYF.

This clonotype was observed at least ten times. The J gene is TRBJ2-7, the V gene TRBV29-1; TRBD1 might be the D (6 bases). Germline V gene lookup returns CDR1 SQVTM and CDR2 ANQGSEA. The V end lost 5 bases, the J end lost 2 bases, and 13 bases lay between the germline ends. This CDR3 has 13 residues. The CDR3: CSVYVQGAYEQYF. CDR3 nucleotide sequence: TGCAGCGTTTACGTACAGGGTGCCTACGAGCAGTACTTC.

This clonotype was detected a few times. V is TRBV5-1 and J is TRBJ2-3; tentative D call: TRBD1 (6 bases). Looked up from germline, CDR1 is SGHRS and CDR2 is YFSETQ. V lost 4 bases and J 3 bases, leaving 9 bases between the germline ends. This CDR3 is 13 amino acids long. The CDR3 DNA follows: TGCGCCAGCAGCGGGCAGGGGACAGATACGCAGTATTTT. The encoded protein is CASSGQGTDTQYF.

This sequence joins TRBV11-1 and TRBJ2-6; D gene ambiguous. The CDR3 sequence is 13 residues long. V shed 7 bases and J shed 3 bases, with 7 bases lying between them. Per germline, CDR1 SGHAT and CDR2 FQDESV (reference sequence). The DNA for the CDR3 is TGTGCCAGCAACGGTAATGGGGCCAACGTCCTGACTTTC. Amino acids: CASNGNGANVLTF.

V is TRBV7-2 and J is TRBJ2-1, with 9 bases that match TRBD1. The CDR3 has 16 residues. Trimming at V came to 5 bases and at J to 7 bases, leaving 12 bases not matched to a gene. Germline values: CDR1 SGHTA, CDR2 FQGNSA. CDR3 amino acids: CASSRRGQGSRNEQFF. Here the CDR3 DNA reads TGTGCCAGCAGCCGGAGAGGACAGGGGAGCCGTAATGAGCAGTTCTTC.